This TCR beta chain was identified in a study of early T cells in non-severe SARS-CoV-2 infection. Turning to the study itself: Unsorted whole-blood RNA was sequenced in bulk, leaving chains unpaired.

Separate cDNA molecules each had unique molecular identifiers attached to them. TCRdb called the 5' RACE reads again in MiXCR, with one record for every CDR3 protein. The sample records about 98,000 distinct CDR3 sequences, about 12% being singletons. This clonotype was seen a handful of times. Its specificity is not known. Study observations and caveats: Sequences matched to VDJdb favored anti-spike CD8 responses, while private and CD4 specificities were missed.

Germline lookup yields CDR1 SGHKS and CDR2 YYEKEE (reference sequence). V lost 2 bases to trimming and J lost 8 bases, with 16 bases between them. This CDR3 comprises 14 residues. The sequence derives from an adult who was a healthcare worker with PCR-confirmed SARS-CoV-2 infection or an uninfected control (not recorded which). The rearrangement links TRBV5-5 to TRBJ1-1; a weak D match, TRBD1 (6 bases). The sequenced sample consisted of whole blood. The CDR3 coding sequence is TGTGCCAGCAGCTTACAGGGTCTGGTCAGGGAAGCTTTCTTT. The encoded protein is CASSLQGLVREAFF.